This note documents a single T cell receptor beta chain sequence. This record comes from a study of PD-L1 blockade in urothelial cancer. Profiling relied on immunoSEQ multiplex PCR, and the TCRdb table lists in-frame clones only, not all of them. The data hold around 100,000 clones, with around 87% observed a single time. The time point denotes: pretreatment peripheral blood. The sequence was collected from a man between 60 and 70 years old with urothelial cancer. Sequences were derived from PBMCs, sampled around atezolizumab (anti-PD-L1) treatment.

The CDR3 DNA follows: TGTGCCAGCAGTTCCCAAGCGGGAGCCAGCACAGATACGCAGTATTTT. Residues: CASSSQAGASTDTQYF. V gene TRBV27 combines with J gene TRBJ2-3, with 8 bases aligning to TRBD2. Germline V gene sequence: CDR1 MNHEY, CDR2 SMNVEV (reference sequence). With 4 bases clipped from V and 0 bases from J, the junction kept 6 bases outside the gene matches. CDR3 length equals 16 residues.